Sequencing of this T cell receptor beta chain was carried out in a study of memory CD4+ T cells and cytomegalovirus serostatus. As for the study in general: Healthy Belgian adult donors included about nine CMV-positive and 24 CMV-negative people. General study points: About 40% of the roughly 150 known CMV-associated TCRbeta sequences appeared in CD4+ memory.

The repertoire was sequenced with immunoSEQ multiplex PCR; TCRdb's copy has only in-frame clones and lacks some. The table has tens of thousands of clones, 82% seen once. Note on this clone: Its antigen is unknown.

Single viable CD3+CD4+CD8-CD45RO+ cells were sorted as the memory CD4+ T cells. Sequenced input: memory CD4+ T cells from blood. The source is an adult in good health and CMV-seronegative.

The chain's CDR3 is CASSPLDPGQGALGYTF. CDR3 coding DNA: TGTGCCAGCTCACCACTCGACCCGGGACAGGGGGCACTTGGCTACACCTTC. V is TRBV18 and J is TRBJ1-2; 12 nucleotides line up with TRBD1. The CDR3 has 17 amino acids. J lost 7 bases, V lost 1 base, and 10 bases had no gene match. Germline-derived CDR1 and CDR2 are KGHSH and LQKENI.